This is a list of T cell receptor beta chains from one sample in a study of blood T cell repertoires in COVID-19. Some clones are missing from TCRdb's copy, which holds only in-frame ones; the method was immunoSEQ multiplex PCR. Altogether 95,000 to 150,000 clones are present, around 86% being singletons, with the ten largest covering about 4.5%. The specimen was peripheral blood. Receptors were obtained from a man aged 35-49 years with acute or convalescent COVID-19. Both conserved end residues are part of each CDR3. Each record gives: CDR3 DNA, CDR3 protein, D gene, J gene, V gene. D genes are given only for firm matches.

CDR3 DNA: TGTGCCAGCAGCCCCTCAGGGTCCGATGATTTGCAGTACTTC; CDR3 protein: CASSPSGSDDLQYF; D gene: .; J gene: TRBJ2-7; V gene: TRBV6-6
CDR3 DNA: TGTGCCAGCAGGCGGGCTCAGGGAGGAACTGAAGCTTTCTTT; CDR3 protein: CASRRAQGGTEAFF; D gene: .; J gene: TRBJ1-1; V gene: TRBV6-5
CDR3 DNA: TGTGCCAGCAGTCAAACAGGGGGTGAAACGGGCTACACCTTC; CDR3 protein: CASSQTGGETGYTF; D gene: TRBD1; J gene: TRBJ1-2; V gene: TRBV6-2/TRBV6-3
CDR3 DNA: TGTGCCAGCAGTAAGGACAGGCTATATGGCTACACCTTC; CDR3 protein: CASSKDRLYGYTF; D gene: TRBD1; J gene: TRBJ1-2; V gene: TRBV12-3/TRBV12-4
CDR3 DNA: TGTGCCAGTAGTCCGTCTTGGGCAGGCGGAAACACCATATATTTT; CDR3 protein: CASSPSWAGGNTIYF; D gene: .; J gene: TRBJ1-3; V gene: TRBV19
CDR3 DNA: TGTGCCAGCAGCGACCGGGACAGCTCCATGAACACTGAAGCTTTCTTT; CDR3 protein: CASSDRDSSMNTEAFF; D gene: TRBD1; J gene: TRBJ1-1; V gene: TRBV7-9
CDR3 DNA: TGTGCCAGTAGTAGCAGGACAGGGTCGAACACCGGGGAGCTGTTTTTT; CDR3 protein: CASSSRTGSNTGELFF; D gene: TRBD1; J gene: TRBJ2-2; V gene: TRBV19
CDR3 DNA: TGTGCCAGCAGCTTCGGGGGGCAAGAGACCCAGTACTTC; CDR3 protein: CASSFGGQETQYF; D gene: TRBD2; J gene: TRBJ2-5; V gene: TRBV7-9
CDR3 DNA: TGTGCTAGTGGTTTGGAAGCCTTAGTGGACAGGACCAGCTCCTACGAGCAGTACTTC; CDR3 protein: CASGLEALVDRTSSYEQYF; D gene: TRBD1; J gene: TRBJ2-7; V gene: TRBV12-5
CDR3 DNA: TGCGCCAGCAGCTTGACGGCAGGGGGAGGCTACGAGCAGTACTTC; CDR3 protein: CASSLTAGGGYEQYF; D gene: .; J gene: TRBJ2-7; V gene: TRBV5-1
CDR3 DNA: TGTGCCAGCAGCTTTCGGGGGGTCGGGAACACTGAAGCTTTCTTT; CDR3 protein: CASSFRGVGNTEAFF; D gene: .; J gene: TRBJ1-1; V gene: TRBV5-6
CDR3 DNA: TGTGCCTGGAGACAGGGGAATCAGCCCCAGCATTTT; CDR3 protein: CAWRQGNQPQHF; D gene: TRBD1; J gene: TRBJ1-5; V gene: TRBV30
CDR3 DNA: TGCGCCAGCAGCCCGGGACAGGGAGTCTCCATGAACACTGAAGCTTTCTTT; CDR3 protein: CASSPGQGVSMNTEAFF; D gene: TRBD1; J gene: TRBJ1-1; V gene: TRBV5-1
CDR3 DNA: TGTGCCAGCAGCTCTGCCGGGACGCCCGGGGGGCAGTACTTC; CDR3 protein: CASSSAGTPGGQYF; D gene: .; J gene: TRBJ2-7; V gene: TRBV5-5
CDR3 DNA: TGTGCCTGGAGCTCAGGGGGAAATGGGCATTTT; CDR3 protein: CAWSSGGNGHF; D gene: TRBD1; J gene: TRBJ1-5; V gene: TRBV30
CDR3 DNA: TGCGCCAGCAGCCAAGAATACGACAGGGATCTTGAGCAGTTCTTC; CDR3 protein: CASSQEYDRDLEQFF; D gene: TRBD1; J gene: TRBJ2-1; V gene: TRBV4-3
CDR3 DNA: TGTGCCAGCAGTTTATCGTGGCAGGGTAATTCACCCCTCCACTTT; CDR3 protein: CASSLSWQGNSPLHF; D gene: .; J gene: TRBJ1-6; V gene: TRBV27
CDR3 DNA: TGTGCCAGCAGCTTAAAGGGGCTACGCACAGATACGCAGTATTTT; CDR3 protein: CASSLKGLRTDTQYF; D gene: .; J gene: TRBJ2-3; V gene: TRBV13